The text below deals with one T cell receptor (beta chain). This entry belongs to a study of T cell responses to AZD1222 COVID-19 vaccine. Per germline, CDR1 LNHNV and CDR2 YYDKDF (reference sequence). This CDR3 has 15 residues. V was trimmed by 4 bases and J by 5 bases, leaving 18 bases between them. Libraries were prepared by immunoSEQ multiplex PCR; TCRdb keeps only in-frame clonotypes and omits some of them. The table lists roughly 170,000 clones, 87% of them singletons, with 2.6% in the top ten. This sequence joins TRBV15 and TRBJ2-7; TRBD1 is a possible D gene (5 bases). The sample consisted of peripheral blood, taken on day 0 of AZD1222 vaccination. This clonotype was obtained from an adult in good health. DNA of the CDR3: TGTGCCACCAGCAAGGCTCTAGGGGTCTCGGACGAGCAGTACTTC. It is translated as CATSKALGVSDEQYF.